One T cell receptor (beta chain) is described in this entry. The antigen is unknown. Viral peptide pools were used in the ViraFEST assay to expand antigen-specific CD4+ T cells, and sequencing came afterward. Upon completion of around ten days in culture, CD4+ T cells were isolated. The study found no prior SARS-CoV-2 infection in the vaccine recipients, who tested negative for nucleocapsid antibodies. Researchers swapped half the medium for IL-2 medium on both days 3 and 7. The sample comes from a study of vaccination effects on CD4 cells after COVID-19. Study-wide findings and caveats: Whether induced by infection or by vaccine, clones showed marked clonal contraction late after vaccination.

Germline assignment: CDR1 LNHDA and CDR2 SQIVND (reference sequence). Deletions cut 3 bases from V and 4 bases from J, with 14 bases between. This CDR3 has 15 amino acids. TCRdb's copy holds only in-frame clones and misses some; the assay was immunoSEQ multiplex PCR. The table shows about 73,000 clones, with about four fifths occurring only once. V usage is TRBV19 and J usage is TRBJ2-3; TRBD1 is a possible D gene (6 bases). The origin of this receptor is a human donor who received a COVID-19 vaccine. This specimen was CD4+ T cells from PBMCs cultured with HCoV-NL63 spike peptides, taken before COVID-19 vaccination. The CDR3 DNA follows: TGTGCCAGTAGTATTTTTACGGCAGGGGCAGATACGCAGTATTTT. Translating it yields CASSIFTAGADTQYF.